What follows are 4 T cell receptor beta chains derived from one specimen sequenced in a study of OX40 agonist ivuxolimab in advanced cancers. TCRdb's copy holds only in-frame clones and misses some; the assay was immunoSEQ multiplex PCR. This table has 57,000 or so clones, nearly 95% appearing once. Sequenced material: CD4+ or CD8+ T cells sorted from blood, taken in a trial of the OX40 agonist ivuxolimab. The origin of the receptors is an adult with an advanced solid tumor such as melanoma, head and neck, liver or kidney cancer.

The chain is built from TRBV15 and TRBJ2-7; 7 bases fit TRBD2. CDR1 and CDR2 from the germline V gene are LNHNV and YYDKDF (reference sequence). The CDR3 has 14 amino acids. The V segment lost 6 bases and the J segment 2 bases; nucleotides outside the gene matches: 7. For the CDR3, the DNA is TGTGCCACCAGTGCCGGAGCGGGAACCTACGAGCAGTACTTC. Protein: CATSAGAGTYEQYF.

The V and J genes are TRBV5-1 and TRBJ2-7; the D is unclear. With 1 base removed from V and 2 bases from J, the gap between germline ends came to 4 bases. Germline-derived CDR1 and CDR2 are SGHRS and YFSETQ. This CDR3 comprises 12 residues. As DNA, the CDR3 is TGCGCCAGCAGCTTGACACCCTACGAGCAGTACTTC. Its protein product is CASSLTPYEQYF.

The CDR3 region is CASSGDRGLSNEQFF. In nucleotides, the CDR3 is TGTGCCAGCAGCGGGGACAGGGGGCTGAGCAATGAGCAGTTCTTC. The chain employs TRBV27 and TRBJ2-1; 12 bases match TRBD1. Germline CDR1 reads MNHEY; CDR2 reads SMNVEV (reference sequence). The CDR3 has 15 amino acids. V was clipped by 6 bases and J by 6 bases; unmatched bases: 6.

The gene calls are TRBV4-3 and TRBJ2-1; D is possibly TRBD2 (6 bases). CDR3 length: 15 amino acids. Germline CDR1 is LGHNA and CDR2 is YSLEER. The V end was cut by 5 bases, the J end by 7 bases, with 18 bases between. CDR3 loop: CASSRYSGVGNEQFF. CDR3 in DNA: TGCGCCAGCAGCAGATACTCGGGAGTAGGTAATGAGCAGTTCTTC.